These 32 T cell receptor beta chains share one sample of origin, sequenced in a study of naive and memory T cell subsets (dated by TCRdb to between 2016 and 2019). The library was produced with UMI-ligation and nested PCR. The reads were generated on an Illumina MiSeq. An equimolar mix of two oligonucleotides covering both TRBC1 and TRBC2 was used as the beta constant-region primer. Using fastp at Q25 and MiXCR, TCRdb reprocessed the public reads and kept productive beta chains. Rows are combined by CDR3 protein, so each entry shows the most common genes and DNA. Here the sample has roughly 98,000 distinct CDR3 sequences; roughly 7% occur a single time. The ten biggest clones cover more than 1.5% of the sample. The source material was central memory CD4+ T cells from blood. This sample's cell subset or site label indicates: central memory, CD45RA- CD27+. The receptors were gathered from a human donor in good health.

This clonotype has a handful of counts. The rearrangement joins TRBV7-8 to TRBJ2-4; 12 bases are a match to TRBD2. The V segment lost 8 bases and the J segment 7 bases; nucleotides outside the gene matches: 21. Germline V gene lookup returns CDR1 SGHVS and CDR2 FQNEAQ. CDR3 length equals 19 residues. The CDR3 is CASLEGGLAGGPPMNIQYF. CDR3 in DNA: TGTGCCAGCTTAGAGGGCGGGCTAGCGGGGGGGCCCCCCATGAACATTCAGTACTTC.

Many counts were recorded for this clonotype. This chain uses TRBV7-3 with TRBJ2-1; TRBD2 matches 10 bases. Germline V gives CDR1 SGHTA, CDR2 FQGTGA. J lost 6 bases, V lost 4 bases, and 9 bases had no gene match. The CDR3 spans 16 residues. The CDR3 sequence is CASSSMPSGGANEQFF. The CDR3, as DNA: TGTGCCAGCAGCTCAATGCCTAGCGGGGGAGCCAATGAGCAGTTCTTC.

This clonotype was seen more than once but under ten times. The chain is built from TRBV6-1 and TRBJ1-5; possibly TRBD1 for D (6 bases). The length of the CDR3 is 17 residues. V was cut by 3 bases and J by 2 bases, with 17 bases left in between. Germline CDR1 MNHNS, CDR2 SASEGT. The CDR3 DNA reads TGTGCCAGCAGTGATCGACGGGGGCAGTATGGCAATCAGCCCCAGCATTTT. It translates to CASSDRRGQYGNQPQHF.

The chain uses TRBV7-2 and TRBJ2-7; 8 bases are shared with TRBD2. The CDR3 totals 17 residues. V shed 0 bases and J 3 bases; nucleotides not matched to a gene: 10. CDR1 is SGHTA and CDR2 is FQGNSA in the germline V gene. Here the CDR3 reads CASSLARSRGTSYEQYF. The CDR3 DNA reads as TGTGCCAGCAGCTTAGCACGATCTAGGGGGACTAGCTACGAGCAGTACTTC.

Here the CDR3 reads CASRTGGASGNTIYF. Here the CDR3 DNA reads TGTGCCAGCAGAACAGGGGGCGCTTCCGGAAACACCATATATTTT. This chain uses TRBV12-3 or TRBV12-4 with TRBJ1-3, with 9 bases lining up with TRBD1. This CDR3 is 15 amino acids long. Trimming took 6 bases from V and 4 from J; bases not matched to a gene: 7.

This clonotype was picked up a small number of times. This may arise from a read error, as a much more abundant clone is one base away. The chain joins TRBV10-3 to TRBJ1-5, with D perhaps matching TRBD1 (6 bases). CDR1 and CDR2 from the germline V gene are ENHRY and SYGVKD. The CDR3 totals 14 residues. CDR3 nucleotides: TGTGCCATCAGTGAACAGGGAGGCAATCAGCCCCAGAATTTT. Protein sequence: CAISEQGGNQPQNF.

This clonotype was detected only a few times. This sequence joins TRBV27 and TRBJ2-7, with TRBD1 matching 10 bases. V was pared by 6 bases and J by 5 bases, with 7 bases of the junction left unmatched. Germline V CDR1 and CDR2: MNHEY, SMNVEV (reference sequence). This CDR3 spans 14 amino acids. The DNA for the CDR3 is TGTGCCAGCAGCCACGGGACAGGGGACGACGAGCAGTACTTC. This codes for CASSHGTGDDEQYF.

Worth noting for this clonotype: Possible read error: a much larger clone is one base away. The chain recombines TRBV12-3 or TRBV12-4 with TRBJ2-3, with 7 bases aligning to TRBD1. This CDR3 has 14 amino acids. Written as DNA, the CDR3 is TGTGCCTGCAGGCCAGGGGGTTTAATGGATACGCAGTATTTT. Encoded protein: CACRPGGLMDTQYF.

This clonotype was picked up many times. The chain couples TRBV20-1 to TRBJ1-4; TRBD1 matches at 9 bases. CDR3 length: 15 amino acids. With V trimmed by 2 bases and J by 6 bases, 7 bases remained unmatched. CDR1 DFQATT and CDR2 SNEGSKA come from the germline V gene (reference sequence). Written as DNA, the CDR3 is TGCAGTGCTAGATACCCCGGGACAGGGTATGAAAAACTGTTTTTT. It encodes CSARYPGTGYEKLFF.

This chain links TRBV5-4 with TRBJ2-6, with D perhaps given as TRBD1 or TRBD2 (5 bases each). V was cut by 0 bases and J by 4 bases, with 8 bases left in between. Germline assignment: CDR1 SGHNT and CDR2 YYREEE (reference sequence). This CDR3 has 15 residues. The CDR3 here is CASSLVGEGANVLTF. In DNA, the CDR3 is TGTGCCAGCAGCTTGGTGGGGGAAGGGGCCAACGTCCTGACTTTC. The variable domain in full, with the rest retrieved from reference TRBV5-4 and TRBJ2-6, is ETGVTQSPTHLIKTRGQQVTLRCSSQSGHNTVSWYQQALGQGPQFIFQYYREEENGRGNFPPRFSGLQFPNYSSELNVNALELDDSALYLCASSLVGEGANVLTFGAGSRLTVL.

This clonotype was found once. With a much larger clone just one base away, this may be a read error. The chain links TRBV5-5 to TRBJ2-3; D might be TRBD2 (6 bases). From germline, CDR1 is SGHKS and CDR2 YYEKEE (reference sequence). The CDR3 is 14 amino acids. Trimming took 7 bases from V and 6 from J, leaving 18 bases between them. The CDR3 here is CASEIGTGMDTQYF. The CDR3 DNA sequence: TGTGCCAGCGAGATTGGGACTGGCATGGATACGCAGTATTTT.

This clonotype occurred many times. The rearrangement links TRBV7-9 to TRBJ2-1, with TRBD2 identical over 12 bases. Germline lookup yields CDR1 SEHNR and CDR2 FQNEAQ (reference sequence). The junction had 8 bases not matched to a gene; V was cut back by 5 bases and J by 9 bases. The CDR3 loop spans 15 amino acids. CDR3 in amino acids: CASSGRLAGAVEQFF. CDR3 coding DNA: TGTGCCAGCAGCGGCCGACTAGCGGGAGCGGTTGAGCAGTTCTTC.

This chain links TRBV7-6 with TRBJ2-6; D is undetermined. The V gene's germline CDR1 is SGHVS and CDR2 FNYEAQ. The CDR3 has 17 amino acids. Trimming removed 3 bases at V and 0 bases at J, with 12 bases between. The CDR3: CASSFSNFHSGANVLTF. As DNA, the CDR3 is TGTGCCAGCAGCTTCTCCAACTTTCACTCTGGGGCCAACGTCCTGACTTTC.

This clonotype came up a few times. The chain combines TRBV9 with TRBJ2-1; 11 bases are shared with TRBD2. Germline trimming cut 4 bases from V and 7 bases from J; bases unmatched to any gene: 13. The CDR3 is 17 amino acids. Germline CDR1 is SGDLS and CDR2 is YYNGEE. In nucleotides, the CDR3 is TGTGCCAGCAGCCTAAACGTACTAGCGGGAGAGTCTAATGAGCAGTTCTTC. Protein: CASSLNVLAGESNEQFF.

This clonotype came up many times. CDR3 protein: CASSSARTAAYEQYF. The DNA for the CDR3 is TGTGCCAGCAGTTCCGCGAGGACAGCGGCCTACGAGCAGTACTTC. The rearrangement joins TRBV28 to TRBJ2-7, with a weak D call TRBD1 (6 bases). V was cut by 4 bases and J by 2 bases, with 15 bases left in between. The CDR3 runs 15 residues. Germline V lookup: CDR1 MDHEN, CDR2 SYDVKM.

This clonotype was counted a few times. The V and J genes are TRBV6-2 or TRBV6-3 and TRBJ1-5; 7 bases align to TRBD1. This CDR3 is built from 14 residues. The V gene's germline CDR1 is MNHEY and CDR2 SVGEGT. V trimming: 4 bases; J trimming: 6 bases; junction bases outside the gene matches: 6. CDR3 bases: TGTGCCAGCAGTTCCCGCACAGGGGTTCAGCCCCAGCATTTT. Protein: CASSSRTGVQPQHF.

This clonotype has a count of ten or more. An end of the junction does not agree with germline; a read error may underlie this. The CDR3 nucleotides are TGTGCTAGCAGCTTAGCGGGAGTTAACAATGAGCAGTTCTTC. Translated, it gives CASSLAGVNNEQFF. This chain links TRBV7-7 with TRBJ2-1; 9 bases align to TRBD2. The CDR3 runs to 14 residues. Germline V gene data show CDR1 as SSHAT and CDR2 as FNYEAQ (reference sequence).

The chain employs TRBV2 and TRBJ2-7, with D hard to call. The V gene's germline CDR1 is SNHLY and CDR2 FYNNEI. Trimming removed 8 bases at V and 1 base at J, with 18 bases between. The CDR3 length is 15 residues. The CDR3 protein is CASGRLGLGSYEQYF. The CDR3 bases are TGTGCCAGCGGGCGGTTGGGTTTGGGGTCCTACGAGCAGTACTTC.

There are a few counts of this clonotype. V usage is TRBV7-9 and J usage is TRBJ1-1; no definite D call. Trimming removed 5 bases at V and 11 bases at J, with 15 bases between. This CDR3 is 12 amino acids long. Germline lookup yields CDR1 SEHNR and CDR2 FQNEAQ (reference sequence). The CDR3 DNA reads TGTGCCAGCAGCGCCGGAGTGCTGTCGGCTTTCTTT. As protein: CASSAGVLSAFF.

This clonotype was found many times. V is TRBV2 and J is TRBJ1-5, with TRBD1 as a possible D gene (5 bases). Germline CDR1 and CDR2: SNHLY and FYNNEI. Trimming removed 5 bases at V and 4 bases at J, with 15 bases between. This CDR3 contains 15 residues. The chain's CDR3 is CASSPSSGQNQPQHF. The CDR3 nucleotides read TGTGCCAGCAGTCCTTCGTCAGGACAAAATCAGCCCCAGCATTTT.

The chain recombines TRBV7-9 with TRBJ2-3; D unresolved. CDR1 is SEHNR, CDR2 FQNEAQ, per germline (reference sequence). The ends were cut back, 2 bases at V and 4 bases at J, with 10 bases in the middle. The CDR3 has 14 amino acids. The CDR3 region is CASSLTAGADTQYF. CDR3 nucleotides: TGTGCCAGCAGCTTAACGGCAGGCGCAGATACGCAGTATTTT.

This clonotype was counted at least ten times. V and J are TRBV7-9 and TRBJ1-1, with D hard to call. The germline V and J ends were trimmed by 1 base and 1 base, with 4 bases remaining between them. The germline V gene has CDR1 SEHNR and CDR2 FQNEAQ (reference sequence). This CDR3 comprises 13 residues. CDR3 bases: TGTGCCAGCAGCTTAGGGGAGAACACTGAAGCTTTCTTT. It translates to CASSLGENTEAFF.

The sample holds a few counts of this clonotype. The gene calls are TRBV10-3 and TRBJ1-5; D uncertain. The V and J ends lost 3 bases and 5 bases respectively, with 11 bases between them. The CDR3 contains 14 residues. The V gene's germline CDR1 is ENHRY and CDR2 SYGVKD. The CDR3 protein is CAISESGLDQPQHF. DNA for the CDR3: TGTGCCATCAGTGAATCAGGCTTGGATCAGCCCCAGCATTTT.

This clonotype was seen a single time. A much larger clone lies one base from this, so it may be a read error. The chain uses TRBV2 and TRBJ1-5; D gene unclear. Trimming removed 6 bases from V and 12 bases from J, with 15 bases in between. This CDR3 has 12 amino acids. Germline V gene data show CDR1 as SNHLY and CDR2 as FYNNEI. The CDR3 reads CASRAEATLQHF. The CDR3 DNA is TGTGCCAGCAGGGCCGAGGCGACGCTCCAGCATTTT.

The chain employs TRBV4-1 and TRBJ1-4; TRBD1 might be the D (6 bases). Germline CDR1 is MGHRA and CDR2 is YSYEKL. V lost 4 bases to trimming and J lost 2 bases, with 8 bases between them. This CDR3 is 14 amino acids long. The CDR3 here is CASSLGQTNEKLFF. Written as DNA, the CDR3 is TGCGCCAGCAGCCTCGGACAGACTAATGAAAAACTGTTTTTT.

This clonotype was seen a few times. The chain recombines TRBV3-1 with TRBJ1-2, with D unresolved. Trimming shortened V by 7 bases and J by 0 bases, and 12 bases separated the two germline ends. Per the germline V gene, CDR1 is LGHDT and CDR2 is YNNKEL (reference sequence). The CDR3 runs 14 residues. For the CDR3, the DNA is TGTGCCAGCAACCAGCGGTCCACTAACTATGGCTACACCTTC. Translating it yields CASNQRSTNYGYTF.

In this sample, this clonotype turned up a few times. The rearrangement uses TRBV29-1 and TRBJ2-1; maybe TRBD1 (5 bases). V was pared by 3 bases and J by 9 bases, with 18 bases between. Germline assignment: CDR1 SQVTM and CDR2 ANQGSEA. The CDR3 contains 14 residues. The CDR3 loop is CSVEVGPGWSEQFF. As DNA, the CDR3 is TGCAGCGTTGAGGTCGGGCCAGGGTGGAGTGAGCAGTTCTTC.

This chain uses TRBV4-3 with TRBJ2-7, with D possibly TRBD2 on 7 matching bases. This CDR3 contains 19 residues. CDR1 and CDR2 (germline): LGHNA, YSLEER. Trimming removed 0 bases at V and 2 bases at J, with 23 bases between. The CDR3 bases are TGCGCCAGCAGCCAAGAATTATTGTCAGGTCGGGGGGCCACCTACGAGCAGTACTTC. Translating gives CASSQELLSGRGATYEQYF.

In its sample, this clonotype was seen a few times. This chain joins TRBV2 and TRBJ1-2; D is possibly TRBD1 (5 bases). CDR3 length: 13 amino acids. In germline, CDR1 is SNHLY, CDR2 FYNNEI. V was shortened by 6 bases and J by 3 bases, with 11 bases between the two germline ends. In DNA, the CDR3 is TGTGCCAGCAGCCCGGGGGAAGACTATGGCTACACCTTC. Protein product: CASSPGEDYGYTF. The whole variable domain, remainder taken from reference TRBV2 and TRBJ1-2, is EPEVTQTPSHQVTQMGQEVILRCVPISNHLYFYWYRQILGQKVEFLVSFYNNEISEKSEIFDDQFSVERPDGSNFTLKIRSTKLEDSAMYFCASSPGEDYGYTFGSGTRLTVV.

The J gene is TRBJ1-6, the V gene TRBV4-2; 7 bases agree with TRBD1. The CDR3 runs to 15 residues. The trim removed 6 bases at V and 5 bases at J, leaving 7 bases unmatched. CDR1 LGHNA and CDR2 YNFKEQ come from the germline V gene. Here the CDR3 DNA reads TGTGCCAGCAGAAAAACCGGGACAGATAATTCACCCCTCCACTTT. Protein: CASRKTGTDNSPLHF.

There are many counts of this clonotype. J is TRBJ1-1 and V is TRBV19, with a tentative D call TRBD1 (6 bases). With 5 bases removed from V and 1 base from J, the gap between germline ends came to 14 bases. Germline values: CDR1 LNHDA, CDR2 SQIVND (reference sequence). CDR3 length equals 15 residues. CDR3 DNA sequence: TGTGCCAGTAGTTCCAACAGGGTGGGGAACACTGAAGCTTTCTTT. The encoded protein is CASSSNRVGNTEAFF.

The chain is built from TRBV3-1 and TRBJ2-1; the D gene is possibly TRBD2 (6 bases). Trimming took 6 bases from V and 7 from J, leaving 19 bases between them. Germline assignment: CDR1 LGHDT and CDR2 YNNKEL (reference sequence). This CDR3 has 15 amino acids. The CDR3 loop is CASSSSSTSYNEQFF. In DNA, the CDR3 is TGTGCCAGCAGTAGTTCCAGCACTAGCTATAATGAGCAGTTCTTC.